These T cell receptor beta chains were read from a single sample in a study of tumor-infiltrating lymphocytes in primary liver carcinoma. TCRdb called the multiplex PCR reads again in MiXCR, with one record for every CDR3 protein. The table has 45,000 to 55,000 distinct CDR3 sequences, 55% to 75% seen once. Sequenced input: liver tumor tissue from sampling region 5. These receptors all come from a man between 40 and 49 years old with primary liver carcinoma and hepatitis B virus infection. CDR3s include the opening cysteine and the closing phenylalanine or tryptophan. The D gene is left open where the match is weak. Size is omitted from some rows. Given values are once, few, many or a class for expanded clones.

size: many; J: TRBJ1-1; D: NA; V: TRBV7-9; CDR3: CASSWDASFSLNTEAFF; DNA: TGTGCCAGCAGCTGGGACGCTAGTTTTTCTCTGAACACTGAAGCTTTCTTT
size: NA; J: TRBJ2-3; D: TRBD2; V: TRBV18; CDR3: CASSTPGLGSTDTQYF; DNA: TGTGCCAGCTCAACACCGGGACTAGGCTCTACAGATACGCAGTATTTT
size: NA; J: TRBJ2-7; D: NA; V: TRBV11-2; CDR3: CPSRAWSSSYEQYF; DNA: TGTCCCAGCAGGGCGTGGTCGAGCTCCTACGAGCAGTACTTC
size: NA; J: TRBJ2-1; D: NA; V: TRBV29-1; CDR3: CSVYKRNGQFF; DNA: TGCAGCGTCTATAAGAGGAATGGGCAGTTCTTC
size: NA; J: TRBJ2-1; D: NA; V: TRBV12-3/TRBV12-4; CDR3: CVSSLPPSSDERFF; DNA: TGTGTCAGCAGTTTACCCCCGTCTAGCGATGAGCGGTTCTTC
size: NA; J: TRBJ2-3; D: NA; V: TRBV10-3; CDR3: CAISESPGTDTRCF; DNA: TGTGCCATCAGTGAGTCTCCGGGAACAGATACGCGGTGTTTT
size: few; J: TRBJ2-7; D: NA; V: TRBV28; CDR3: CASSLGGALPYEQYF; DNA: TGTGCCAGCAGTTTAGGGGGGGCGCTACCCTACGAGCAGTACTTC
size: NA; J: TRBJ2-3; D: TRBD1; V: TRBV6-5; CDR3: CASSTGQGAGDTLYF; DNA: TGTGCCAGCAGCACCGGACAGGGGGCGGGAGATACGCTCTATTTT
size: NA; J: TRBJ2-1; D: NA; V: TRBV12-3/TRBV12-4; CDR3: CASSLLGHYNEQLF; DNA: TGTGCCAGCAGTTTACTCGGTCACTACAATGAGCAGCTCTTC
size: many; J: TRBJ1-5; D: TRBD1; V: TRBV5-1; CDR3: CASSLGGGNQPQHF; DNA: TGCGCCAGCAGCTTAGGGGGCGGCAATCAGCCCCAGCATTTT
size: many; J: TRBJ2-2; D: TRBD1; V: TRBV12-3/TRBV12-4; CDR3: CASSSMTGGIGELFF; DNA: TGTGCCAGCAGTTCGATGACAGGGGGGATCGGGGAGCTGTTTTTT
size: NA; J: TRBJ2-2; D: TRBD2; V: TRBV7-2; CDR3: CASNLYGGLANTGELFF; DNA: TGTGCCAGCAACTTATACGGAGGACTAGCTAACACCGGGGAGTTGTTTTTT
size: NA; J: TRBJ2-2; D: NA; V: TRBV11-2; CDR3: CASGLDRPGAGEPFF; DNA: TGTGCCAGCGGCTTAGACCGGCCCGGGGCCGGGGAACCGTTTTTT
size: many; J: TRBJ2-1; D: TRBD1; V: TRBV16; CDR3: CASSQGQGTYNEQFF; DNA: TGTGCCAGCAGCCAGGGACAGGGAACCTACAATGAGCAGTTCTTC
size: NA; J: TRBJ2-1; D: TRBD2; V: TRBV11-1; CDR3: CASSQGLAGQVDYEQFF; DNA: TGTGCCAGCAGCCAGGGATTAGCGGGACAAGTTGACTATGAGCAGTTCTTC
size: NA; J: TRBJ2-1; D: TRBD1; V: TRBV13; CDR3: CASTPRGQTSYNEQLF; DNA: TGTGCCAGCACGCCAAGGGGACAGACTTCCTATAATGAGCAGCTCTTC
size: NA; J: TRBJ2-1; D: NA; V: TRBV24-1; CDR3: CASSDPTPGVTHNEQFF; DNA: TGTGCCAGCAGTGATCCCACCCCGGGGGTAACACACAATGAGCAGTTCTTC
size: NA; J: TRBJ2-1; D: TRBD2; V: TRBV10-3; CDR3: CAISVGTSREQFF; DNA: TGTGCCATCAGTGTCGGGACTAGCAGGGAGCAGTTCTTC
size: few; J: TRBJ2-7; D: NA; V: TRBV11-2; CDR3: CASSLAYGSCEQYF; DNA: TGTGCCAGCAGCTTAGCTTATGGCTCCTGCGAGCAGTACTTC
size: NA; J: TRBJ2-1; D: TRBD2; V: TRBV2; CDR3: CAGSGKVSYNEQFF; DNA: TGTGCCGGCAGCGGGAAGGTGTCATACAATGAGCAGTTCTTC
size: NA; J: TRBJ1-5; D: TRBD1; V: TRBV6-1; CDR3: CASSEAQGAQHLHF; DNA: TGTGCCAGCAGTGAAGCGCAGGGGGCTCAGCACCTGCATTTT
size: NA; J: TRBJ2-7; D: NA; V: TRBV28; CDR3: CASSTPAPTRSAYERYF; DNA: TGTGCCAGCAGTACCCCAGCCCCCACGAGATCCGCCTACGAGCGGTACTTC
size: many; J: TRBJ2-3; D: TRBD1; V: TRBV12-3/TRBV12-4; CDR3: CASSFTGGTLSTDTQYF; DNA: TGTGCCAGCAGTTTTACAGGGGGCACGCTTAGCACAGATACGCAGTATTTT
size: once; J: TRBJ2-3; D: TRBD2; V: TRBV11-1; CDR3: CGSAGGVATDTQYF; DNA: TGTGGCAGCGCGGGGGGAGTTGCCACAGATACGCAGTATTTT
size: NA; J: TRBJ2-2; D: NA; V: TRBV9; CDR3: CASGGSQDNTGELFF; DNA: TGTGCCAGCGGGGGTTCACAAGACAACACCGGGGAGCTGTTTTTT
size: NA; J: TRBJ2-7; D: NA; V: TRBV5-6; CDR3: CASSFTTDPYEHYF; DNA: TGTGCCAGCAGCTTCACGACAGACCCCTACGAGCACTACTTC
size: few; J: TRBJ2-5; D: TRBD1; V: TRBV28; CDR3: CASGQAQETQYF; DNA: TGTGCCTCCGGACAGGCCCAAGAGACCCAGTACTTC
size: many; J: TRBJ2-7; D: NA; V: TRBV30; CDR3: CAWIRTPHYEQYF; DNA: TGTGCCTGGATCCGGACACCCCACTACGAGCAGTACTTC
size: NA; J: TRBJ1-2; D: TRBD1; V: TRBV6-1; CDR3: CASLMTGVEYGYTF; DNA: TGTGCCTCTCTCATGACAGGGGTGGAATATGGTTACACCTTC
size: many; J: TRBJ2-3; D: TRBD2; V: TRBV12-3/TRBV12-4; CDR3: CASSRGLARSTDTQYF; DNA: TGTGCCAGCAGCCGGGGACTAGCGCGTAGCACAGATACGCAGTATTTT
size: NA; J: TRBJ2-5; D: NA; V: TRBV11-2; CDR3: CASSLGALSGFQETQYF; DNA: TGTGCCAGCAGCTTAGGGGCCTTGTCCGGGTTTCAAGAGACCCAGTACTTC
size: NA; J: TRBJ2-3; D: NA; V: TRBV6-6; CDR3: CASSSPRGDTQYF; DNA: TGTGCCAGCAGTTCCCCCCGTGGCGATACGCAGTATTTT
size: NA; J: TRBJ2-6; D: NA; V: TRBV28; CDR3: CAGSRSGANVLTF; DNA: TGTGCCGGCTCAAGGTCTGGGGCCAACGTCTTGACTTTC
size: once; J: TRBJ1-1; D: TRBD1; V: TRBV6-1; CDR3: CAISSSSTGGTEDFF; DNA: TGTGCCATCAGCAGTTCAAGTACAGGGGGCACTGAAGATTTCTTT
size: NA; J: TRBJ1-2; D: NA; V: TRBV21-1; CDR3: CAGNYSTGGVYGYTF; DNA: TGTGCCGGCAACTACTCCACAGGGGGGGTCTATGGCTACACCTTC
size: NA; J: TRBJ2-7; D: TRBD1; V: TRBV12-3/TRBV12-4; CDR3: CASISPETGGHREQYF; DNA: TGTGCCAGCATTTCGCCCGAGACAGGGGGTCATCGGGAGCAGTACTTC
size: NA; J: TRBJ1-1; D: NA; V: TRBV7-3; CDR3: CASNFSRNTEAFF; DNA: TGTGCCAGCAACTTTTCCAGGAACACTGAAGCTTTCTTT